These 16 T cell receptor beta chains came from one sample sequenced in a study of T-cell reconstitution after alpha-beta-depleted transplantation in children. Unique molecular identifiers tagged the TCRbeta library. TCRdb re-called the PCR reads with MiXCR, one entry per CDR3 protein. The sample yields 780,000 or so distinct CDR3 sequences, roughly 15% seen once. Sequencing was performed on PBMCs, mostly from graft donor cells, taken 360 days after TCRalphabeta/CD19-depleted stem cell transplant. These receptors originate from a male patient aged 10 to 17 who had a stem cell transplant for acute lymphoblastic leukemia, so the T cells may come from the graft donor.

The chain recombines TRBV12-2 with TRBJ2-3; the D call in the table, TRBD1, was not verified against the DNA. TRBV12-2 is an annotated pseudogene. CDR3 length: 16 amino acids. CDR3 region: CASRLDPQYWADTQYF. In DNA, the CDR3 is TGTGCAAGTCGCTTAGACCCCCAATATTGGGCAGATACGCAGTATTTT.

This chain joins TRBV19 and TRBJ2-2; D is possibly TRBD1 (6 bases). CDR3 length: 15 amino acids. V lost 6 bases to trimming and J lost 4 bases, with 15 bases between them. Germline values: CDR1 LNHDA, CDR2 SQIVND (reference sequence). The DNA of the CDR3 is TGTGCCAGTAGCTGGACAGTCCGACTCACCGGGGAGCTGTTTTTT. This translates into CASSWTVRLTGELFF.

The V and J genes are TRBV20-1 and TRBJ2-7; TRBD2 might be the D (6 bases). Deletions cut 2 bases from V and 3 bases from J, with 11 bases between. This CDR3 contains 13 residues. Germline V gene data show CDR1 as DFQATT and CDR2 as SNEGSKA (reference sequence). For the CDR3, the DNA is TGCAGTGCTAGACGGCGGGGCCTCTACGAGCAGTACTTC. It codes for CSARRRGLYEQYF.

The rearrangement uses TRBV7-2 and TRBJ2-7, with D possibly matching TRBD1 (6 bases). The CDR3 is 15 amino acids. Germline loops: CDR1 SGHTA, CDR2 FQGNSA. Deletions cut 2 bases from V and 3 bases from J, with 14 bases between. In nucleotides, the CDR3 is TGTGCCAGCAGCTTATGGGACATCGGTGGCTACGAGCAGTACTTC. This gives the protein CASSLWDIGGYEQYF.

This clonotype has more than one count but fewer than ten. CDR3 nucleotide sequence: TGCGCCAGCACAGGTCTCGGGAACACTGAAGCTTTCTTT. Protein product: CASTGLGNTEAFF. The chain joins TRBV5-1 to TRBJ1-1; D remains unclear. The CDR3 contains 13 residues. Trimming took 6 bases from V and 1 from J, leaving 10 bases between them. CDR1 is SGHRS, CDR2 YFSETQ, per germline.

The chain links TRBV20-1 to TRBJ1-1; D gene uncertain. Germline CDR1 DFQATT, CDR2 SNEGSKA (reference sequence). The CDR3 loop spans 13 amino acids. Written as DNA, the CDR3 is TGCAGCACCCCCTGGGCCACTACTTCTGAAGCTTTCTTT. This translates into CSTPWATTSEAFF.

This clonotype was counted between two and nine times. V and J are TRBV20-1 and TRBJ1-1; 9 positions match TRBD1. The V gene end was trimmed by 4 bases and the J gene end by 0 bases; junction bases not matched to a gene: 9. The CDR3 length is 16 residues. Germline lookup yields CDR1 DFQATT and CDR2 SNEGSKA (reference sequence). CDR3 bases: TGCAGTGCTAAAGACAGGGGGTGGACCATGAACACTGAAGCTTTCTTT. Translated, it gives CSAKDRGWTMNTEAFF.

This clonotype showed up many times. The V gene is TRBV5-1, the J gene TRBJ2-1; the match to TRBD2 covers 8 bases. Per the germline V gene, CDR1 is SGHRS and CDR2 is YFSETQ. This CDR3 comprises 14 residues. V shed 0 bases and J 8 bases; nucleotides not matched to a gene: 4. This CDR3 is CASSLDPGGDEQFF. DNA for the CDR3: TGCGCCAGCAGCTTGGACCCGGGAGGGGATGAGCAGTTCTTC.

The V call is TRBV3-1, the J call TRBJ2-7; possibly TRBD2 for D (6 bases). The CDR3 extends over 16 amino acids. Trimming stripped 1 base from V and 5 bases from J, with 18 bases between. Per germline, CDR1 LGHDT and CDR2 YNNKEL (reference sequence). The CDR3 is CASSQGIGRPWDEQYF. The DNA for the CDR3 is TGTGCCAGCAGCCAAGGAATTGGGAGGCCCTGGGACGAGCAGTACTTC.

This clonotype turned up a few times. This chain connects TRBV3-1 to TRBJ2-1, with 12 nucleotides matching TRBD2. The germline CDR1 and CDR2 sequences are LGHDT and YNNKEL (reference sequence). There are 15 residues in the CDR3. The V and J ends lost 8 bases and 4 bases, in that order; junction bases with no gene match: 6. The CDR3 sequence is CASGLLAGGYNEQFF. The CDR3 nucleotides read TGTGCCAGCGGTTTACTAGCGGGGGGTTACAATGAGCAGTTCTTC.

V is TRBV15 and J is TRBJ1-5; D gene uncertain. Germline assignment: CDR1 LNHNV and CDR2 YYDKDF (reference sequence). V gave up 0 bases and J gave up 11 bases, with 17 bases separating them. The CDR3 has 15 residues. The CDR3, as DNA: TGTGCCACCAGCAGAGATCTCGGGGTTGGAGGGTCCCAGCATTTT. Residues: CATSRDLGVGGSQHF.

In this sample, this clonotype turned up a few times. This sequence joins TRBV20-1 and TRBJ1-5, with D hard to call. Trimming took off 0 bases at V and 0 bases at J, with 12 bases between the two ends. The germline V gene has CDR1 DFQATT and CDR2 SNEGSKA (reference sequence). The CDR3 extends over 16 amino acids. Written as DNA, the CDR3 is TGCAGTGCTAGAGATCACGTCCGGGCTAGCAATCAGCCCCAGCATTTT. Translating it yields CSARDHVRASNQPQHF.

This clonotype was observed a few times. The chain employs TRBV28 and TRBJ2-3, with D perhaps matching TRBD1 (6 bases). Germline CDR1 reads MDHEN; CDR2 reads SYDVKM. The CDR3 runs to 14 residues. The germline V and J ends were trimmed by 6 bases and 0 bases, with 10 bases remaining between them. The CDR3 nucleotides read TGTGCCAGCAGGGGGGCATTTAGCACAGATACGCAGTATTTT. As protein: CASRGAFSTDTQYF.

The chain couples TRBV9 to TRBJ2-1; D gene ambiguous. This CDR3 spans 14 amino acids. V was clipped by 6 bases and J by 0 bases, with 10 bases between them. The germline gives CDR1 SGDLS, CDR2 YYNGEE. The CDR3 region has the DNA TGTGCCAGCAATGGTTTGCCCTCCTACAATGAGCAGTTCTTC. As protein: CASNGLPSYNEQFF.

The CDR3 region has the DNA TGTGCCGTTGGGGGAACCTACGAGCAGTACTTC. Protein product: CAVGGTYEQYF. J is TRBJ2-7 and V is TRBV7-6; D tentatively fits TRBD1 or TRBD2 (5 bases each). This CDR3 is built from 11 residues. The V end was cut by 11 bases, the J end by 2 bases, with 10 bases between. Per the germline V gene, CDR1 is SGHVS and CDR2 is FNYEAQ.

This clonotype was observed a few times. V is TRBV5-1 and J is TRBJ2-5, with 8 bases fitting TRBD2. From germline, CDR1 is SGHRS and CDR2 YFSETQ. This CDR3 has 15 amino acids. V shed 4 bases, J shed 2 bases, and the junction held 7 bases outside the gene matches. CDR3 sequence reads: CASSLELAEQETQYF. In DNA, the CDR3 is TGCGCCAGCAGCCTCGAACTAGCGGAGCAAGAGACCCAGTACTTC.